Following are 29 T cell receptor beta chains from one sample sequenced in a study of cytomegalovirus exposure and HLA in healthy donors. PCR used 60 Vbeta primers and 13 Jbeta primers. Clones were sequenced by immunoSEQ multiplex PCR, and TCRdb holds only the in-frame ones, with some missing. The sample has some 190,000 clones, more than 85% seen once. Sequenced material: PBMCs. These receptor sequences come from a woman between 18 and 30 years old in good health and CMV-seronegative.

This clone appeared a single time. The V gene is TRBV28, the J gene TRBJ2-6; 8 nucleotides line up with TRBD1. The CDR3 loop spans 17 amino acids. Trimming at V came to 4 bases and at J to 4 bases, leaving 9 bases not matched to a gene. Germline CDR1 and CDR2: MDHEN and SYDVKM. In DNA form, the CDR3 reads TGTGCCAGCAGTTGGAGCCAGGGGGCTTCGGGGGCCAACGTCCTGACTTTC. Translation: CASSWSQGASGANVLTF.

In this sample, this clone turned up a few times. The chain is built from TRBV6-1 and TRBJ2-7, with TRBD2 matching 9 bases. Germline V gene data show CDR1 as MNHNS and CDR2 as SASEGT. The CDR3 consists of 15 residues. V shed 2 bases and J 3 bases; nucleotides not matched to a gene: 5. This CDR3 reads CASSERLAEFYEQYF. Written as DNA, the CDR3 is TGTGCCAGCAGTGAAAGACTAGCGGAATTCTACGAGCAGTACTTC.

This chain links TRBV30 with TRBJ2-7, with unresolved D. Trimming stripped 2 bases from V and 5 bases from J, with 7 bases between. The CDR3 spans 11 residues. Germline V gene lookup returns CDR1 GTSNPN and CDR2 SVGIG (reference sequence). This CDR3 reads CAWSLSHEQYF. For the CDR3, the DNA is TGTGCCTGGAGTCTCTCTCACGAGCAGTACTTC.

V usage is TRBV18 and J usage is TRBJ2-3; perhaps TRBD2 as D (6 bases). Per germline, CDR1 KGHSH and CDR2 LQKENI. The CDR3 has 15 amino acids. Trimming removed 7 bases from V and 6 bases from J, with 20 bases in between. CDR3 sequence: CASFRRVGGPDTQYF. DNA of the CDR3: TGTGCCAGCTTCCGGAGGGTGGGAGGTCCGGATACGCAGTATTTT.

This chain joins TRBV18 and TRBJ2-7; D perhaps matches TRBD1 (5 bases). Germline loops: CDR1 KGHSH, CDR2 LQKENI. V lost 5 bases to trimming and J lost 3 bases, with 14 bases between them. The CDR3 is 14 amino acids. The DNA of the CDR3 is TGTGCCAGCTCATCGGACATCCTAGTCTACGAGCAGTACTTC. Translation gives CASSSDILVYEQYF.

The V gene is TRBV5-6, the J gene TRBJ2-6; 10 nucleotides match TRBD1. CDR1 and CDR2 from the germline V gene are SGHDT and YYEEEE. The CDR3 loop spans 19 amino acids. The V and J ends lost 4 bases and 1 base, in that order; junction bases with no gene match: 11. CDR3 loop: CASSPWTGGTFSGANVLTF. The CDR3 DNA is TGTGCCAGCAGCCCATGGACAGGGGGGACCTTTTCTGGGGCCAACGTCCTGACTTTC.

The chain recombines TRBV7-2 with TRBJ2-3; TRBD1 aligns across 8 bases. With 2 bases clipped from V and 3 bases from J, the junction kept 4 bases outside the gene matches. This CDR3 spans 15 amino acids. Germline-derived CDR1 and CDR2 are SGHTA and FQGNSA. DNA of the CDR3: TGTGCCAGCAGCTTACCCCAGGGGGCTACAGATACGCAGTATTTT. Translation gives CASSLPQGATDTQYF. The complete variable domain, with remaining parts taken from reference TRBV7-2 and TRBJ2-3, reads GAGVSQSPSNKVTEKGKDVELRCDPISGHTALYWYRQSLGQGLEFLIYFQGNSAPDKSGLPSDRFSAERTGGSVSTLTIQRTQQEDSAVYLCASSLPQGATDTQYFGPGTRLTVL.

V and J are TRBV6-5 and TRBJ2-1, with 12 bases lining up with TRBD2. V lost 7 bases, J lost 9 bases, and 10 bases stayed unmatched. CDR1 is MNHEY, CDR2 SVGAGI, per germline. The CDR3 is made up of 15 amino acids. For the CDR3, the DNA is TGTGCCAGCACCAATAATCTAGCGGGGGGGCGTGAGCAGTTCTTC. Protein: CASTNNLAGGREQFF.

The rearrangement links TRBV6-4 to TRBJ2-3; 8 nucleotides align to TRBD2. The CDR3 consists of 17 residues. The germline CDR1 and CDR2 sequences are MRHNA and SNTAGT. V shed 0 bases, J shed 3 bases, and the junction held 8 bases outside the gene matches. DNA of the CDR3: TGTGCCAGCAGTGACTCGCCGGGGGGGAAGGATACAGATACGCAGTATTTT. Translating it yields CASSDSPGGKDTDTQYF.

In this sample, this clone turned up a few times. The chain employs TRBV5-1 and TRBJ2-2, with D possibly being TRBD1 (6 bases). The CDR3 has 15 amino acids. Germline assignment: CDR1 SGHRS and CDR2 YFSETQ. V was cut by 2 bases and J by 2 bases, with 10 bases left in between. CDR3 sequence reads: CASSFQGPNTGELFF. The CDR3 coding sequence is TGCGCCAGCAGCTTCCAGGGGCCCAACACCGGGGAGCTGTTTTTT.

This clone appeared a single time. V gene TRBV6-6 combines with J gene TRBJ1-6, with a tentative D call TRBD1 (6 bases). There are 14 residues in the CDR3. Trimming pared 11 bases from V and 2 bases from J, leaving 13 bases between. The germline V gene encodes CDR1 MNHNY and CDR2 SVGAGI (reference sequence). The CDR3 protein is CAGQWGTYNSPLHF. The CDR3 DNA reads TGTGCCGGACAGTGGGGTACCTATAATTCACCCCTCCACTTT.

V gene TRBV27 combines with J gene TRBJ1-1; TRBD1 is a possible D gene (5 bases). Trimming shortened V by 5 bases and J by 0 bases, and 13 bases separated the two germline ends. Germline CDR1 MNHEY, CDR2 SMNVEV (reference sequence). This CDR3 comprises 15 residues. The CDR3 loop is CASSPGQGMNTEAFF. CDR3 DNA sequence: TGTGCCAGCAGTCCCGGGCAGGGTATGAACACTGAAGCTTTCTTT.

This rearrangement joins TRBV7-6 to TRBJ1-6; 7 nucleotides line up with TRBD1. Germline assignment: CDR1 SGHVS and CDR2 FNYEAQ. The CDR3 sequence is 16 residues long. V lost 4 bases, J lost 9 bases, and 12 bases stayed unmatched. CDR3 coding DNA: TGTGCCAGCAGCTCAGGGGGGCGCCATTCGGGTTCACCCCTCCACTTT. It encodes CASSSGGRHSGSPLHF. Full variable domain (remainder filled in from reference TRBV7-6 and TRBJ1-6): GAGVSQSPRYKVTKRGQDVALRCDPISGHVSLYWYRQALGQGPEFLTYFNYEAQQDKSGLPNDRFSAERPEGSISTLTIQRTEQRDSAMYRCASSSGGRHSGSPLHFGNGTRLTVT.

The V and J genes are TRBV18 and TRBJ1-2; maybe TRBD1 (6 bases). This CDR3 contains 16 residues. CDR1 and CDR2 from the germline V gene are KGHSH and LQKENI. Trimming removed 0 bases from V and 8 bases from J, with 19 bases in between. The CDR3 loop is CASSPPSGDGFWGYTF. The CDR3 DNA reads TGTGCCAGCTCACCACCTTCAGGGGACGGTTTCTGGGGCTACACCTTC.

The chain is built from TRBV7-9 and TRBJ1-1; no definite D call. The CDR3 contains 14 residues. Germline loops: CDR1 SEHNR, CDR2 FQNEAQ (reference sequence). Trimming removed 5 bases from V and 3 bases from J, with 13 bases in between. CDR3 residues: CASSRIHRDTEAFF. CDR3 DNA sequence: TGTGCCAGCAGCCGTATACACCGGGACACTGAAGCTTTCTTT.

On this clone itself: One junction end does not reproduce the germline sequence, and a read error may be involved. Different DNA sequences within this sample yield the same CDR3. The chain carries TRBV29-1 and TRBJ2-2; 9 nucleotides line up with TRBD1. The CDR3 spans 13 residues. Germline loops: CDR1 SQVTM, CDR2 ANQGSEA. The CDR3 is CSVGTGEDGELFF. Here the CDR3 DNA reads TGCAGCGTTGGGACAGGGGAGGACGGGGAGCTGTTCTTT.

The genes are TRBV5-8 and TRBJ2-5; D might be TRBD1 (5 bases). V lost 3 bases and J lost 1, with 10 bases in between. Germline-derived CDR1 and CDR2 are SGHTS and YDEGEE. This CDR3 is 14 amino acids long. The CDR3 region is CASSSTTAQETQYF. The CDR3 DNA sequence: TGTGCCAGCAGCTCTACGACAGCCCAAGAGACCCAGTACTTC. Complete variable domain (other parts from reference TRBV5-8 and TRBJ2-5): EAGVTQSPTHLIKTRGQQATLRCSPISGHTSVYWYQQALGLGLQFLLWYDEGEERNRGNFPPRFSGRQFPNYSSELNVNALELEDSALYLCASSSTTAQETQYFGPGTRLLVL.

The chain employs TRBV9 and TRBJ2-3; TRBD1 is a possible D gene (6 bases). In germline, CDR1 is SGDLS, CDR2 YYNGEE. The CDR3 sequence is 15 residues long. V was shortened by 3 bases and J by 1 base, with 12 bases between the two germline ends. CDR3 DNA sequence: TGTGCCAGCAGCGAGGAGACAGGTCGCACAGATACGCAGTATTTT. Its protein is CASSEETGRTDTQYF. The full variable domain, in which reference TRBV9 and TRBJ2-3 provide the parts outside the CDR3, is DSGVTQTPKHLITATGQRVTLRCSPRSGDLSVYWYQQSLDQGLQFLIQYYNGEERAKGNILERFSAQQFPDLHSELNLSSLELGDSALYFCASSEETGRTDTQYFGPGTRLTVL.

Here the CDR3 DNA reads TGTGCCAGCAGGCCTGGAGGGGAGACCAATGAGCAGTTCTTC. Encoded protein: CASRPGGETNEQFF. V usage is TRBV28 and J usage is TRBJ2-1; D might be TRBD2 (6 bases). Trimming shortened V by 6 bases and J by 6 bases, and 15 bases separated the two germline ends. CDR3 size: 14 residues. Germline CDR1 MDHEN, CDR2 SYDVKM.

This clone occurred a few times. The rearrangement joins TRBV11-3 to TRBJ2-7; TRBD2 matches 10 bases. The CDR3 loop spans 16 amino acids. V lost 5 bases and J lost 3; bases outside the gene matches: 10. Looked up from germline, CDR1 is SGHNT and CDR2 is YENEEA. The CDR3: CASSLRGVAGGYEQYF. CDR3 DNA: TGTGCCAGCAGCCTCCGCGGGGTAGCGGGAGGCTACGAGCAGTACTTC.

The CDR3 spells CASSAQGFGELFF. In nucleotides, the CDR3 is TGTGCCAGCAGCGCACAGGGGTTCGGGGAGCTGTTTTTT. The gene calls are TRBV2 and TRBJ2-2, with 7 bases that match TRBD1. The CDR3 covers 13 residues. V lost 6 bases and J lost 7; bases outside the gene matches: 5. Germline CDR1 SNHLY, CDR2 FYNNEI.

The rearrangement links TRBV5-1 to TRBJ1-1; D may be TRBD1 (6 bases). This CDR3 comprises 14 residues. Between the trimmed V and J ends, which lost 3 bases and 5 bases, there was a span of 14 bases. Looked up from germline, CDR1 is SGHRS and CDR2 is YFSETQ. The CDR3 sequence is CASSSQGLGTEAFF. CDR3 DNA: TGCGCCAGCAGCTCGCAGGGGCTGGGGACTGAAGCTTTCTTT.

The DNA for the CDR3 is TGTGCCAGCAGCCAACAGATGAACACTGAAGCTTTCTTT. Residues: CASSQQMNTEAFF. The chain recombines TRBV14 with TRBJ1-1; D remains ambiguous. V was trimmed by 2 bases and J by 0 bases, leaving 4 bases between them. The germline V gene encodes CDR1 SGHDN and CDR2 FVKESK. The CDR3 spans 13 residues. Drawing the rest from reference TRBV14 and TRBJ1-1, the complete variable domain is EAGVTQFPSHSVIEKGQTVTLRCDPISGHDNLYWYRRVMGKEIKFLLHFVKESKQDESGMPNNRFLAERTGGTYSTLKVQPAELEDSGVYFCASSQQMNTEAFFGQGTRLTVV.

This clone came up once. V is TRBV7-5 and J is TRBJ2-1; the table's D call, TRBD2, was not checked against the DNA. TRBV7-5 is recorded as a pseudogene. This CDR3 spans 17 amino acids. The CDR3 region is CARPLGLAGGPHNEQFF. The CDR3 DNA is TGTGCCAGACCCCTGGGACTAGCGGGAGGGCCGCACAATGAGCAGTTCTTC.

The count of this clone is one. The chain carries TRBV14 and TRBJ2-5; D call uncertain. The V and J ends lost 1 base and 12 bases respectively, with 12 bases between them. CDR1 is SGHDN, CDR2 FVKESK, per germline. The CDR3 runs 12 residues. This CDR3 reads CASSQGSQFKYF. For the CDR3, the DNA is TGTGCCAGCAGCCAAGGGTCTCAGTTTAAGTACTTC.

The J gene is TRBJ1-5, the V gene TRBV6-5; perhaps TRBD1 as D (5 bases). V was cut by 0 bases and J by 1 base, with 7 bases left in between. This CDR3 spans 15 amino acids. Per germline, CDR1 MNHEY and CDR2 SVGAGI. The CDR3 reads CASSYSGGSNQPQHF. The CDR3, as DNA: TGTGCCAGCAGTTACTCGGGGGGAAGCAATCAGCCCCAGCATTTT.

The genes are TRBV27 and TRBJ2-7, with TRBD1 matching over 10 bases. Trimming cost V 6 bases and J 9 bases; bases outside gene matches: 14. There are 15 residues in the CDR3. The germline V gene encodes CDR1 MNHEY and CDR2 SMNVEV (reference sequence). The CDR3 is CASSPGGTGASGQYF. As DNA, the CDR3 is TGTGCCAGCAGCCCAGGGGGGACAGGGGCTTCCGGGCAGTACTTC.

This clone has only a few counts. The chain has TRBV18 and TRBJ1-2; TRBD1 agrees at 9 bases. The CDR3 runs 18 residues. Looked up from germline, CDR1 is KGHSH and CDR2 is LQKENI. V lost 4 bases to trimming and J lost 7 bases; unmatched junction nucleotides: 19. The chain's CDR3 is CASSRPLRDRDGEIGYTF. The CDR3 bases are TGTGCCAGCTCACGGCCCCTAAGGGACAGGGACGGGGAAATTGGCTACACCTTC.

This clone is a singleton in its sample. CDR3 amino acids: CASSAGQRGIGELFF. The CDR3 DNA reads TGTGCCAGCAGCGCCGGACAGCGGGGGATCGGGGAGCTGTTTTTT. The chain combines TRBV5-4 with TRBJ2-2, with 8 bases identical to TRBD2. CDR1 is SGHNT, CDR2 YYREEE, per germline (reference sequence). The V and J ends lost 4 bases and 7 bases, in that order; junction bases with no gene match: 9. This CDR3 has 15 amino acids.